Described below is a single T cell receptor beta chain sequence and its context. These data come from a study of blood T cell repertoires in COVID-19. Study summary: Both acute and convalescent COVID-19 samples were obtained from the United States, Italy and Spain. The analysed material was cDNA or gDNA that came from T cells, B-cell-depleted T cells, or PBMCs.

How the authors handled the data: Nucleated cell number was recorded as an estimate derived from reference gene primer amplification. Using immunoSEQ multiplex PCR, the repertoire was profiled, and TCRdb retains in-frame clones only, with some absent. Clonal size and the V and J genes are those of that table, whereas D and trimming came from the DNA. The sample lists tens of thousands of clones; roughly 85% were seen once. Sequenced input: peripheral blood. The TCR sequence derives from a man between 65 and 85 years old in a cohort sampled during active COVID-19.

CDR3 amino acids: CASSFDFWTEYSNYGYTF. The CDR3 DNA reads as TGCGCCAGCAGCTTTGATTTTTGGACAGAATATTCTAACTATGGCTACACCTTC. This rearrangement joins TRBV5-1 to TRBJ1-2; tentatively, D is TRBD1 (6 bases). Trimming shortened V by 2 bases and J by 0 bases, and 20 bases separated the two germline ends. The CDR3 contains 18 residues. CDR1 is SGHRS, CDR2 YFSETQ, per germline.